The clone carrying this T cell receptor (beta chain) was seen more than once but under ten times. Its antigen is currently unknown. Time point denoted: persistent/refractory GD, antithyroid drugs over 5 years with positive TRAb. Generation of the TCR library employed RNA extracted from PBMCs. According to the study, TCR beta libraries were built with iRepertoire HTBI primers and CDR3-region Arm-PCR. TCRdb recomputed calls from the multiplex PCR reads with MiXCR, one row per CDR3 protein. The sample has 430,000 or so distinct CDR3 sequences; 21% are singletons. These data are taken from a study of regulatory T cells in long-lasting Graves disease. Germline V gene data show CDR1 as DFQATT and CDR2 as SNEGSKA (reference sequence). The J segment lost 6 bases and the V segment lost 6 bases, leaving 6 bases of the junction unmatched. CDR3 size: 13 residues. General study results and limits: What was studied was peripheral blood only, and not thyroid tissue.

The receptor was derived from a female donor with Graves disease. The J gene is TRBJ2-7, the V gene TRBV20-1, with 12 nucleotides matching TRBD1. This material consisted of peripheral blood mononuclear cells (PBMCs), taken when the disease was refractory, from a patient treated with antithyroid drugs. CDR3 sequence reads: CSAAGTGGLEQYF. DNA of the CDR3: TGCAGTGCGGCCGGGACAGGGGGCCTCGAGCAGTACTTC.